The clone carrying this T cell receptor (beta chain) was counted at least ten times. Amplification of TCR beta CDR3 regions was performed using RNA transcripts as template. The HTBI primer set drove a first-round RT-PCR of the TCR CDR3. TCRdb passed the multiplex PCR reads through MiXCR, listing each CDR3 protein once. Found here are nearly 250,000 distinct CDR3 sequences, 16% of them singletons; the top ten hold around 28%. The sample originates from a study of T cells in Graves' hyperthyroidism and ophthalmopathy. The CDR3 extends over 16 amino acids. CDR1 SGHNT and CDR2 YENEEA come from the germline V gene. V was trimmed by 3 bases and J by 2 bases, leaving 14 bases between them.

The chain links TRBV11-3 to TRBJ1-3; D ambiguous. The sample comprised blood. The source of this sequence is a woman aged 18-30 years with Graves' ophthalmopathy. The CDR3 DNA is TGTGCCAGCAGCTTGGGAGGGATTGATACTGGAAACACCATATATTTT. Its translation is CASSLGGIDTGNTIYF.